A selection of T cell receptor beta chains follows, all from one sample in a study of blood T cell repertoires in COVID-19. The protocol was immunoSEQ multiplex PCR, while the TCRdb copy is restricted to in-frame clones and leaves out a portion. This sample has about 250,000 clones; around 87% occur once, and the top ten carry about 6%. The specimen sequenced was PBMCs or T cells enriched from blood (not recorded which). These receptors were obtained from a woman aged 25 to 39 with acute COVID-19. CDR3s include the opening cysteine and the closing phenylalanine or tryptophan. A D gene is named only where the DNA matches it firmly. Clone sizes are given selectively: once, few, many, or a class where the clone is expanded.

clone_size,j_call,v_call,d_call,cdr3_nt,cdr3_aa
.,TRBJ1-2,TRBV6-4,TRBD1,TGTGCCAGCAAGGTCTATCCGGGACAGGATTATGGCTACACCTTC,CASKVYPGQDYGYTF
.,TRBJ1-4,TRBV18,TRBD1,TGTGCCAGCTCACCATCGGGACAGGGTTTGATAAAACTGTTTTTT,CASSPSGQGLIKLFF
.,TRBJ2-7,TRBV4-1,TRBD1,TGCGCCAGCAGCCAAGAAGGGACAGCCCCCTACGAGCAGTACTTC,CASSQEGTAPYEQYF
.,TRBJ2-7,TRBV6-2/TRBV6-3,TRBD1,TGTGCCAGCAGCCGGGACAGGGTATCCGAGCAGTACTTC,CASSRDRVSEQYF
.,TRBJ2-7,TRBV6-2/TRBV6-3,TRBD2,TGTGCCAGCAGTTACAGAGCCCCGGGAGGTTCTTACGAGCAGTACTTC,CASSYRAPGGSYEQYF
.,TRBJ2-6,TRBV19,TRBD1,TGTGCCAGCAAGACAGGGTTCGGGGCCAACGTCCTGACTTTC,CASKTGFGANVLTF
.,TRBJ1-2,TRBV28,.,TGTGCCAGCAGTCCGAGAGGACAGCCCTATGGCTACACCTTC,CASSPRGQPYGYTF
.,TRBJ2-3,TRBV18,.,TGTGCCAGCTCACCCCTAGACGTTCCACCCCCACCAGATACGCAGTATTTT,CASSPLDVPPPPDTQYF
.,TRBJ2-1,TRBV9,TRBD2,TGTGCCAGCAGCCCTGCCCCACGGGGGGACAATGAGCAGTTCTTC,CASSPAPRGDNEQFF
.,TRBJ2-5,TRBV19,.,TGTGCCAGTAGTTTCCTAACAGGGGGGGGAGAGACCCAGTACTTC,CASSFLTGGGETQYF
.,TRBJ2-1,TRBV27,.,TGTGCCAGCCGCCGGGGAAGCGGGCCGACGGGCTTGGAGCAGTTCTTC,CASRRGSGPTGLEQFF
.,TRBJ1-3,TRBV9,.,TGTGCCAGCAGCGTAGACCCCCGAGGCCCAAACACCATATATTTT,CASSVDPRGPNTIYF
.,TRBJ1-2,TRBV19,TRBD1,TGTGCCAGTAGTATGGGAACTGGACAGGGCCGCGGCTACACCTTC,CASSMGTGQGRGYTF
few,TRBJ1-5,TRBV6-1,TRBD1,TGTGCCAGCAGTGAAATGGCAGGGGGTGTTCAGCCCCAGCATTTT,CASSEMAGGVQPQHF
.,TRBJ2-7,TRBV4-3,.,TGCGCCAGCAGCCAAGCCGGTAGCCCTGGCGAGCAGTACTTC,CASSQAGSPGEQYF
.,TRBJ2-7,TRBV7-9,TRBD1,TGTGCCAGCAGCTTAGCCGGGCCCCGGACAGGGAGCTCCTACGAGCAGTACTTC,CASSLAGPRTGSSYEQYF
.,TRBJ2-3,TRBV27,.,TGTGCCAGCAGTTACAGGGCCACAGATACGCAGTATTTT,CASSYRATDTQYF
few,TRBJ2-7,TRBV11-2,.,TGTGCCAGCAGCTTAGCGGTGGGGGGACTGTACGAGCAGTACTTC,CASSLAVGGLYEQYF
.,TRBJ2-7,TRBV11-2,.,TGTGCCAGCAGCTTAAGCTGGATGGAGGGTAGCGAGCAGTACTTC,CASSLSWMEGSEQYF
.,TRBJ2-5,TRBV6-6,.,TGTGCCAGCAGTTCCGGGGGACGGATAGAGACCCAGTACTTC,CASSSGGRIETQYF
.,TRBJ2-7,TRBV3-1/TRBV3-2,TRBD2,TGTGCCAGCAGCCAAGATTTCCGCCTAGCGGGAGGAATCTACGAGCAGTACTTC,CASSQDFRLAGGIYEQYF
.,TRBJ2-1,TRBV4-1,.,TGCGCCAGCAGCCAAGACCCGGGTGCAGGGTTTCTACCGTTCTTC,CASSQDPGAGFLPFF
.,TRBJ1-5,TRBV28,.,TGTGCCAGCAGTGCCCCGGGACATAGCAATCAGCCCCAGCATTTT,CASSAPGHSNQPQHF
.,TRBJ2-1,TRBV2,TRBD2,TGTGCCAGCAATGTTATAGCGGGTTCATCGCCTCAAAACAATGAGCAGTTCTTC,CASNVIAGSSPQNNEQFF
.,TRBJ2-3,TRBV11-1,.,TGTGCCAGCAGCAAAGACAATGGGATCTCCAGGGATTTT,CASSKDNGISRDF